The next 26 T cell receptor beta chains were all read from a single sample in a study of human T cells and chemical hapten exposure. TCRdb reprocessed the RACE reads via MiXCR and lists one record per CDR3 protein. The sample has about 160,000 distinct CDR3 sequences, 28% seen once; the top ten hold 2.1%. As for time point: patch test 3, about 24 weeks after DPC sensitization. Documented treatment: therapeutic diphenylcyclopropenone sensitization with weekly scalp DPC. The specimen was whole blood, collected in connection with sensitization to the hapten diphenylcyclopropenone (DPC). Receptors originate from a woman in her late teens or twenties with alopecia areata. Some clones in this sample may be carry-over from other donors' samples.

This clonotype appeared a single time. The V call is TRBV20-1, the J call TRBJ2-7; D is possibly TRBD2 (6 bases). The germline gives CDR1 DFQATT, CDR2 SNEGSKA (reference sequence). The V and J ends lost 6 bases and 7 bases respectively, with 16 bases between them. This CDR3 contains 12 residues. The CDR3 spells CSARDFSGEQYF. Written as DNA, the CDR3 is TGCAGTGCAAGGGACTTCTCTGGAGAGCAGTACTTC.

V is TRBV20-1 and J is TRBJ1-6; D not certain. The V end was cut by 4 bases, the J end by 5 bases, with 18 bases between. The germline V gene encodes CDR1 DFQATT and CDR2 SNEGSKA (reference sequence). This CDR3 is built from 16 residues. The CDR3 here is CSAKLWVEEDNSPLHF. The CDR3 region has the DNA TGCAGTGCTAAGTTGTGGGTGGAGGAGGATAATTCACCCCTCCACTTT.

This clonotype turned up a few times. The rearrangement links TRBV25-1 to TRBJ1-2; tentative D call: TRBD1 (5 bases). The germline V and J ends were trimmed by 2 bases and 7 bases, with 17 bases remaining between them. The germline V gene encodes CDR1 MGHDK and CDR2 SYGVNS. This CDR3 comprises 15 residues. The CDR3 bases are TGTGCCAGCAGTGAACCGGGGGTGCTACCCAGTGGCTACACCTTC. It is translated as CASSEPGVLPSGYTF.

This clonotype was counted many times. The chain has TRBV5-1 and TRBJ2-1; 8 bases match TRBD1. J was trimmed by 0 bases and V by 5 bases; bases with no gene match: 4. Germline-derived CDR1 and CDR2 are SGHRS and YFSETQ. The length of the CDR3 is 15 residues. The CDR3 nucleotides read TGCGCCAGCAGAAGACAGGGGAACTCCTACAATGAGCAGTTCTTC. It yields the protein CASRRQGNSYNEQFF. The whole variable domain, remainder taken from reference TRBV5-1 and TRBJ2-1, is KAGVTQTPRYLIKTRGQQVTLSCSPISGHRSVSWYQQTPGQGLQFLFEYFSETQRNKGNFPGRFSGRQFSNSRSEMNVSTLELGDSALYLCASRRQGNSYNEQFFGPGTRLTVL.

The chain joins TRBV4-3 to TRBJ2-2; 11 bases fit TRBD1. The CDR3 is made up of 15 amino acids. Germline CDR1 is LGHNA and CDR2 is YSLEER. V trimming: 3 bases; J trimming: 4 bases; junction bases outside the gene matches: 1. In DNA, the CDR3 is TGCGCCAGCAGCCACGGACAGGGGGCCACCGGGGAGCTGTTTTTT. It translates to CASSHGQGATGELFF.

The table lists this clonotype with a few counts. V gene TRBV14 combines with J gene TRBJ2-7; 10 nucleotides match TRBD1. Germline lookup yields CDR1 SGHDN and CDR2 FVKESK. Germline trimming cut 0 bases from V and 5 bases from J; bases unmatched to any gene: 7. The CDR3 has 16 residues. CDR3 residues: CASSQDIATGGNEQYF. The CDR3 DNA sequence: TGTGCCAGCAGCCAAGATATCGCGACAGGGGGCAACGAGCAGTACTTC.

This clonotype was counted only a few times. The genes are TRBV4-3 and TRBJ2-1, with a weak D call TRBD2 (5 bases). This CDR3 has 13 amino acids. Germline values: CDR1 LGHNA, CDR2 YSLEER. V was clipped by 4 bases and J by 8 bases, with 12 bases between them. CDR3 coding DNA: TGCGCCAGCAGCCCGCCTACTAGAGATGAGCAGTTCTTC. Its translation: CASSPPTRDEQFF.

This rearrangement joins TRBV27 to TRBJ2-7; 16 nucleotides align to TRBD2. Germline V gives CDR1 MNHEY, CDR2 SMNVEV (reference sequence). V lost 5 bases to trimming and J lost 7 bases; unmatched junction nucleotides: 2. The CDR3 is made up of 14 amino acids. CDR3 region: CASSGTSGRGEQYF. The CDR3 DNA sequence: TGTGCCAGCAGTGGGACTAGCGGGAGGGGAGAGCAGTACTTC.

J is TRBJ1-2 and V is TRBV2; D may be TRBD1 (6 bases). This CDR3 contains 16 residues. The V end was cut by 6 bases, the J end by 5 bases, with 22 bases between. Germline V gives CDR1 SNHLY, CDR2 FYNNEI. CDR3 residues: CASSQSGGRQAYGYTF. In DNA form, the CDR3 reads TGTGCCAGCAGCCAAAGTGGGGGTAGACAGGCATATGGCTACACCTTC.

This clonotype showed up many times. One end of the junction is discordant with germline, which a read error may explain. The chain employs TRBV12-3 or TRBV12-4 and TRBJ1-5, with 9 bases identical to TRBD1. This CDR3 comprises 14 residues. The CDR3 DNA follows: TGTGCCAGCATAAATACAGGGGGCAAACAGCCCCAGCATTTT. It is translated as CASINTGGKQPQHF.

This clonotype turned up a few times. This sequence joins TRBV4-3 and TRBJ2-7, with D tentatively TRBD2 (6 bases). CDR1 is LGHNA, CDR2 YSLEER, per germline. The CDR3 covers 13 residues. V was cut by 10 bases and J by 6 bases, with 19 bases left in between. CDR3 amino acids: CATSWVRGGEQYF. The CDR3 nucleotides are TGCGCCACCTCCTGGGTCCGGGGAGGCGAGCAGTACTTC.

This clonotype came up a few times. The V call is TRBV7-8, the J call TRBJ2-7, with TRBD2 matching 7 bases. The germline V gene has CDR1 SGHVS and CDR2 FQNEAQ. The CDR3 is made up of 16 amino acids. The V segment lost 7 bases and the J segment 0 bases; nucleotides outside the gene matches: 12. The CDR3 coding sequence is TGTGCCAGCACCCTTAGCCCTAGCGGCATCTCCTACGAGCAGTACTTC. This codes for CASTLSPSGISYEQYF.

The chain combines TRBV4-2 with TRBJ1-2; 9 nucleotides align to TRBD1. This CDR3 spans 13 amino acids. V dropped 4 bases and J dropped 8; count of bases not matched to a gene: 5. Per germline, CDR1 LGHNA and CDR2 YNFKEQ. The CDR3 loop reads CASSRADRGGYTF. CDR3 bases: TGTGCCAGCAGCCGAGCGGACAGGGGAGGCTACACCTTC.

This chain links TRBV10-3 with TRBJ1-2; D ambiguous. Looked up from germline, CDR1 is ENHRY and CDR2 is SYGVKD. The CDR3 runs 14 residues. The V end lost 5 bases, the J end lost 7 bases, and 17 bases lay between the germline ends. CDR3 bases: TGTGCCATCAGTATACTCGTGGGTTTGGGTGGCTACACCTTC. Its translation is CAISILVGLGGYTF.

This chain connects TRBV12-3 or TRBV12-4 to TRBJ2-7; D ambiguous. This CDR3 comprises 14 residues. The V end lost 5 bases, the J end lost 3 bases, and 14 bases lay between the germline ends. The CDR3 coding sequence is TGTGCCAGCAGTCCCGGCGGCCACCTCTACGAGCAGTACTTC. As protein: CASSPGGHLYEQYF.

The CDR3 bases are TGTGCCAGCAGCCAACAGGGCACAGGGGGCTACAATGAGCAGTTCTTC. Its protein product is CASSQQGTGGYNEQFF. The chain has TRBV3-1 and TRBJ2-1; 8 bases agree with TRBD1. The V and J ends lost 2 bases and 3 bases, in that order; junction bases with no gene match: 6. CDR1 and CDR2 (germline): LGHDT, YNNKEL (reference sequence). The CDR3 length is 16 residues.

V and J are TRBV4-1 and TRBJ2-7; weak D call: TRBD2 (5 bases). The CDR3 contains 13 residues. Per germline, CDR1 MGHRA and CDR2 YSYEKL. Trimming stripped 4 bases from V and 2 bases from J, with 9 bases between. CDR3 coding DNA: TGCGCCAGCAGCCCCCCCGGGACCTACGAGCAGTACTTC. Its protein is CASSPPGTYEQYF.

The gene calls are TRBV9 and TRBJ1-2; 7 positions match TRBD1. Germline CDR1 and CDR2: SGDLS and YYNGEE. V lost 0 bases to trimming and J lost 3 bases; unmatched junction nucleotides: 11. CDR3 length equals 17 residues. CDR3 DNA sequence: TGTGCCAGCAGCGTAGAGGTCCTACGACAGGGCGACTATGGCTACACCTTC. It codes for CASSVEVLRQGDYGYTF.

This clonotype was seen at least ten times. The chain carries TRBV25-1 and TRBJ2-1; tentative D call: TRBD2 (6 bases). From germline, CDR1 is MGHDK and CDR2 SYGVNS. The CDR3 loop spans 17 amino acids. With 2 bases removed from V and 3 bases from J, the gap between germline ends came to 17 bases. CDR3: CASSETTPRGGYNEQFF. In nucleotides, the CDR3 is TGTGCCAGCAGTGAAACTACTCCGCGGGGTGGCTACAATGAGCAGTTCTTC.

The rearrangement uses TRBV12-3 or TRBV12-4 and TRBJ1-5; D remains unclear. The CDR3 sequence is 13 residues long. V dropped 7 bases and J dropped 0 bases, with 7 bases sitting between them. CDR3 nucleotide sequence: TGTGCCAGCACGCATCTTAGCAATCAGCCCCAGCATTTT. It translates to CASTHLSNQPQHF.

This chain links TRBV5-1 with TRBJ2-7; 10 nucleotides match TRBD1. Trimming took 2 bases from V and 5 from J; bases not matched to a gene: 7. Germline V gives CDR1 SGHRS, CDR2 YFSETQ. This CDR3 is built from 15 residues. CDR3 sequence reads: CASSFRDRGLDEQYF. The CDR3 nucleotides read TGCGCCAGCAGCTTCCGGGACAGGGGTTTGGACGAGCAGTACTTC.

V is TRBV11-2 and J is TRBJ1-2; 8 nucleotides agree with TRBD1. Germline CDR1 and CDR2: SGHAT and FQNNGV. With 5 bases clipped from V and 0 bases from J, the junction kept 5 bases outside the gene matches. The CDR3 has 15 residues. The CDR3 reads CASSRTGRANYGYTF. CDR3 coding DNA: TGTGCCAGCAGCCGGACAGGGAGAGCTAACTATGGCTACACCTTC. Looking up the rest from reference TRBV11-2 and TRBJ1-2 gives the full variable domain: EAGVAQSPRYKIIEKRQSVAFWCNPISGHATLYWYQQILGQGPKLLIQFQNNGVVDDSQLPKDRFSAERLKGVDSTLKIQPAKLEDSAVYLCASSRTGRANYGYTFGSGTRLTVV.

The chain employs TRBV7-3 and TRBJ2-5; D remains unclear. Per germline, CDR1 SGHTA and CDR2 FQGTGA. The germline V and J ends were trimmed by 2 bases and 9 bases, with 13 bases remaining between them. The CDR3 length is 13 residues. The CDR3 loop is CASSLAGVAAQYF. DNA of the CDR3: TGTGCCAGCAGCTTAGCTGGAGTTGCGGCCCAGTACTTC.

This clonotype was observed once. CDR3 in DNA: TGTGCCACCAGTGATGCTAGCGGGGGGTCACCCTACGAGCAGTACTTC. Residues: CATSDASGGSPYEQYF. V gene TRBV24-1 combines with J gene TRBJ2-7, with 11 bases that match TRBD2. This CDR3 comprises 16 residues. The trim removed 3 bases at V and 2 bases at J, leaving 5 bases unmatched. Germline assignment: CDR1 KGHDR and CDR2 SFDVKD.

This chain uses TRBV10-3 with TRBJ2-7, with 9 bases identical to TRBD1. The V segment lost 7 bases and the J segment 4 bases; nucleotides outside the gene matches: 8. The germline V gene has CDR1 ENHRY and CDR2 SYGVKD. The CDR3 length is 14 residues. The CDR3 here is CAITRQGEGYEQYF. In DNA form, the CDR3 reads TGTGCCATCACAAGACAGGGGGAAGGGTACGAGCAGTACTTC.

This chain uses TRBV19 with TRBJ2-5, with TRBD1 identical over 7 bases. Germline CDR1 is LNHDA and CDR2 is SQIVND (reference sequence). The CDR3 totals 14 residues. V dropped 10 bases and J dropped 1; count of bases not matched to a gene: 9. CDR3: CAILTGLSQETQYF. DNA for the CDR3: TGTGCCATCCTGACAGGGTTGAGCCAAGAGACCCAGTACTTC.